This entry concerns a single T cell receptor beta chain. This entry comes from a study of blood T cell repertoires in COVID-19. For the study at large: Acute-phase and convalescent COVID-19 samples originated in the United States, Italy and Spain.

As originally analysed: Nucleated cell counts were estimated from reference gene primer amplification. TCRdb's table, derived via immunoSEQ multiplex PCR, lists solely in-frame clones and lacks some. Clone size and V and J calls were adopted from that table, with D and trimming inferred from the DNA. The sample holds about 200,000 clones, 89% seen once. The CDR3 is 16 residues long. In germline, CDR1 is MNHNS, CDR2 SASEGT. Deletions cut 3 bases from V and 5 bases from J, with 20 bases between. Sequencing was performed on PBMCs or T cells enriched from blood (not recorded which). V and J are TRBV6-1 and TRBJ2-7; D might be TRBD2 (5 bases). The clonotype was recovered from a woman younger than 30 who had recovered from COVID-19. CDR3 bases: TGTGCCAGCAGTGACGGAGGTACCGGGCTCGGGAACGAGCAGTACTTC. It translates to CASSDGGTGLGNEQYF.